Each of the 21 T cell receptor beta chains below was sequenced from the same sample in a study of blood T cell repertoires in COVID-19. Produced via immunoSEQ multiplex PCR; TCRdb's table is partial and in-frame only. This table has just over 300,000 clones, around nine tenths appearing once. The sequenced sample consisted of peripheral blood. The receptors derive from a woman aged 25 to 39 with COVID-19, enrolled during active disease.

The chain combines TRBV9 with TRBJ1-1; the match to TRBD1 covers 8 bases. CDR3 length: 15 residues. Germline V CDR1 and CDR2: SGDLS, YYNGEE. V was clipped by 4 bases and J by 4 bases; unmatched bases: 9. The CDR3: CASSTLTGTGTEAFF. The CDR3 bases are TGTGCCAGCAGCACGCTCACAGGGACAGGCACTGAAGCTTTCTTT.

This clone was seen only a few times. This sequence joins TRBV7-9 and TRBJ1-6, with D hard to call. The CDR3 is 16 residues long. Trimming took off 5 bases at V and 0 bases at J, with 11 bases between the two ends. Per the germline V gene, CDR1 is SEHNR and CDR2 is FQNEAQ (reference sequence). The CDR3 reads CASSPTGSSYNSPLHF. CDR3 DNA sequence: TGTGCCAGCAGCCCTACCGGGAGCTCCTATAATTCACCCCTCCACTTT.

In regard to this clone: Other DNA sequences in this specimen translate into the identical CDR3. The chain combines TRBV4-2 with TRBJ2-5; 12 positions match TRBD2. Trimming removed 4 bases from V and 1 base from J; junction bases left unmatched: 4. Germline V lookup: CDR1 LGHNA, CDR2 YNFKEQ. This CDR3 is built from 16 residues. CDR3 DNA sequence: TGTGCCAGCAGCCGCGGGACTAGCGGGTTCCAAGAGACCCAGTACTTC. It codes for CASSRGTSGFQETQYF.

V usage is TRBV6-2 or TRBV6-3 and J usage is TRBJ1-5; D uncertain. Germline-derived CDR1 and CDR2 are MNHEY and SVGEGT. V was shortened by 2 bases and J by 4 bases, with 12 bases between the two germline ends. CDR3 length equals 15 residues. This CDR3 is CASSYSQSGNQPQHF. The CDR3, as DNA: TGTGCCAGCAGTTACAGCCAGTCGGGGAATCAGCCCCAGCATTTT.

This clone appeared once. Written as DNA, the CDR3 is TGTGCCAGCAGTTGGGGTACCCAGGGGAACACTGAAGCTTTCTTT. Amino acids: CASSWGTQGNTEAFF. V is TRBV2 and J is TRBJ1-1; maybe TRBD1 (5 bases). This CDR3 has 15 amino acids. Germline lookup yields CDR1 SNHLY and CDR2 FYNNEI. Trimming pared 5 bases from V and 1 base from J, leaving 14 bases between.

V and J are TRBV6-2 or TRBV6-3 and TRBJ1-5, with D perhaps TRBD1 (5 bases). Germline V gene sequence: CDR1 MNHEY, CDR2 SVGEGT. With 2 bases removed from V and 1 base from J, the gap between germline ends came to 9 bases. This CDR3 is built from 15 residues. The CDR3 nucleotides read TGTGCCAGCAGTTACCCCTACAGGAGCAATCAGCCCCAGCATTTT. As protein: CASSYPYRSNQPQHF.

This clone was detected only once. The chain has TRBV9 and TRBJ1-2; D possibly corresponds to TRBD1 (5 bases). The germline gives CDR1 SGDLS, CDR2 YYNGEE. The CDR3 spans 15 residues. Trimming pared 4 bases from V and 3 bases from J, leaving 16 bases between. The CDR3 is CASSPRAGWDYGYTF. In nucleotides, the CDR3 is TGTGCCAGCAGCCCTCGGGCAGGGTGGGACTATGGCTACACCTTC.

The chain has TRBV6-1 and TRBJ1-5; 7 bases fit TRBD1. Germline V gene sequence: CDR1 MNHNS, CDR2 SASEGT. The CDR3 is made up of 18 amino acids. The V gene end was trimmed by 1 base and the J gene end by 0 bases; junction bases not matched to a gene: 9. The CDR3 here is CASSEVGGQSYSNQPQHF. The CDR3 nucleotides are TGTGCCAGCAGTGAAGTAGGGGGACAGAGCTATAGCAATCAGCCCCAGCATTTT.

As DNA, the CDR3 is TGTGCCAGCTCACCGGTCGAGATCTCTGGAAACACCATATATTTT. Protein sequence: CASSPVEISGNTIYF. J is TRBJ1-3 and V is TRBV18; D ambiguous. CDR1 is KGHSH and CDR2 is LQKENI in the germline V gene. Between the trimmed V and J ends, which lost 3 bases and 0 bases, there was a span of 9 bases. This CDR3 comprises 15 residues.

The V gene is TRBV4-3, the J gene TRBJ1-6, with 7 bases matching TRBD1. Germline V gene lookup returns CDR1 LGHNA and CDR2 YSLEER. There are 17 residues in the CDR3. J was trimmed by 6 bases and V by 0 bases; bases with no gene match: 8. The CDR3, as DNA: TGCGCCAGCAGCCAAGATATCCCCAGGGGGAGTAATTCACCCCTCCACTTT. Its translation: CASSQDIPRGSNSPLHF.

The chain links TRBV5-5 to TRBJ1-1, with 8 bases identical to TRBD1. V shed 2 bases, J shed 8 bases, and the junction held 5 bases outside the gene matches. The length of the CDR3 is 13 residues. The germline CDR1 and CDR2 sequences are SGHKS and YYEKEE (reference sequence). For the CDR3, the DNA is TGTGCCAGCAGCTTCTCGGGACAGGAGGAAGCTTTCTTT. Encoded protein: CASSFSGQEEAFF.

CDR3 DNA sequence: TGTGCCAGCAGCTCCCAGGGTAGCTCCTACGAGCAGTACTTC. It encodes CASSSQGSSYEQYF. V is TRBV5-8 and J is TRBJ2-7; D possibly corresponds to TRBD1 (5 bases). V was trimmed by 3 bases and J by 0 bases, leaving 10 bases between them. The CDR3 has 14 residues. Germline lookup yields CDR1 SGHTS and CDR2 YDEGEE.

The chain carries TRBV7-8 and TRBJ1-5, with D possibly matching TRBD1 (5 bases). Trimming cost V 1 base and J 7 bases, with 11 bases left between them. There are 14 residues in the CDR3. In germline, CDR1 is SGHVS, CDR2 FQNEAQ. The DNA for the CDR3 is TGTGCCAGCAGCTTAGGCGGGGGAGGGCAGCCCCAGCATTTT. It encodes CASSLGGGGQPQHF.

The J gene is TRBJ2-1, the V gene TRBV12-3 or TRBV12-4; D gene unclear. There are 12 residues in the CDR3. The germline V and J ends were trimmed by 2 bases and 4 bases, with 3 bases remaining between them. For the CDR3, the DNA is TGTGCCAGCAGTTTAACTTACAATGAGCAGTTCTTC. It yields the protein CASSLTYNEQFF.

J is TRBJ2-7 and V is TRBV2; D gene unclear. This CDR3 comprises 11 residues. V was cut by 6 bases and J by 4 bases, with 7 bases left in between. Germline-derived CDR1 and CDR2 are SNHLY and FYNNEI. This CDR3 reads CASSPRYEQYF. CDR3 nucleotides: TGTGCCAGCAGCCCTAGATACGAGCAGTACTTC.

This chain links TRBV11-3 with TRBJ2-5, with TRBD2 matching 10 bases. CDR3 length equals 17 residues. CDR1 is SGHNT and CDR2 is YENEEA in the germline V gene. The V gene end was trimmed by 5 bases and the J gene end by 1 base; junction bases not matched to a gene: 10. CDR3 amino acids: CASSPRFSGGVQETQYF. In nucleotides, the CDR3 is TGTGCCAGCAGCCCTAGGTTCAGCGGGGGGGTCCAAGAGACCCAGTACTTC.

This clone occurred once. V gene TRBV11-3 combines with J gene TRBJ2-2; D is uncertain. CDR1 is SGHNT and CDR2 is YENEEA in the germline V gene. The CDR3 consists of 12 residues. V lost 8 bases and J 5 bases, leaving 9 bases between the germline ends. In nucleotides, the CDR3 is TGTGCCAGCTTGGCGAGGACCGGGGAGCTGTTTTTT. Protein product: CASLARTGELFF.

This chain's CDR3 is CASRTGGANTEAFF. In DNA, the CDR3 is TGTGCCAGCAGGACAGGGGGCGCGAACACTGAAGCTTTCTTT. The chain combines TRBV28 with TRBJ1-1; 10 bases match TRBD1. The ends lost 6 bases at V and 1 base at J; junction bases unmatched: 2. Looked up from germline, CDR1 is MDHEN and CDR2 is SYDVKM. This CDR3 is 14 amino acids long.

The rearrangement links TRBV24-1 to TRBJ2-4; 11 bases match TRBD1. V shed 4 bases, J shed 6 bases, and the junction held 4 bases outside the gene matches. The CDR3 is 15 amino acids. Germline V gene data show CDR1 as KGHDR and CDR2 as SFDVKD. The CDR3 DNA reads TGTGCCACCAGTGAGTCAGGGACAGGGGGAAACATTCAGTACTTC. The encoded protein is CATSESGTGGNIQYF.

The gene calls are TRBV9 and TRBJ2-7; 15 bases line up with TRBD2. This CDR3 comprises 16 residues. The trim removed 4 bases at V and 3 bases at J, leaving 5 bases unmatched. Per the germline V gene, CDR1 is SGDLS and CDR2 is YYNGEE. CDR3 in amino acids: CASSPGTSGGYYEQYF. The CDR3, as DNA: TGTGCCAGCAGCCCAGGGACTAGCGGGGGGTACTACGAGCAGTACTTC.

The chain employs TRBV6-5 and TRBJ2-5; perhaps TRBD2 as D (5 bases). Trimming pared 2 bases from V and 1 base from J, leaving 8 bases between. This CDR3 has 14 amino acids. Germline V gene data show CDR1 as MNHEY and CDR2 as SVGAGI. CDR3 in amino acids: CASSYVSGQETQYF. The CDR3 nucleotides read TGTGCCAGCAGTTACGTAAGCGGCCAAGAGACCCAGTACTTC.